This T cell receptor (beta chain) is from a study of cytomegalovirus exposure and HLA in healthy donors. As regards this clone: The target antigen is unknown. A junction end diverges from the germline sequence, so it may reflect a read error.

Findings of the study overall: Later on, an analysis tied 15,000 to 20,000 TCR beta sequences to HLA alleles at 0.05 false discovery rate.

This CDR3 has 16 amino acids. Germline V gives CDR1 SSHAT, CDR2 FNYEAQ (reference sequence). This PCR relied on a set of 60 Vbeta primers and 13 Jbeta primers. TCRdb's copy holds only in-frame clones and misses some; the assay was immunoSEQ multiplex PCR. The sample lists about 200,000 clones; approximately 81% were seen once. The sequenced material came from PBMCs. V usage is TRBV7-7 and J usage is TRBJ2-3, with a tentative D call TRBD2 (6 bases). The clonotype originates from a man aged 25-45 years in good health and CMV-seronegative. CDR3 coding DNA: TGTGCTAGCAGCTTAGAAGTGGGGTGGGGGGCAGATACGCAGTATTTT. Encoded protein: CASSLEVGWGADTQYF. The whole variable domain, filled in from reference TRBV7-7 and TRBJ2-3, reads GAGVSQSPRYKVTKRGQDVTLRCDPISSHATLYWYQQALGQGPEFLTYFNYEAQPDKSGLPSDRFSAERPEGSISTLTIQRTEQRDSAMYRCASSLEVGWGADTQYFGPGTRLTVL.